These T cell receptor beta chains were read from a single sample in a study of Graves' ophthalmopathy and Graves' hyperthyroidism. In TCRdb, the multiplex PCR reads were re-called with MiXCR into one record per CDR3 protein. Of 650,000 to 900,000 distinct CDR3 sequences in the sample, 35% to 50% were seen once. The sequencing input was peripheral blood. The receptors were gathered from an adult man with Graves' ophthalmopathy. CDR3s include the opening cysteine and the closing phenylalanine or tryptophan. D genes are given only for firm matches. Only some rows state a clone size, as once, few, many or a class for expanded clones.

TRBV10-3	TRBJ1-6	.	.	CAITADGTAQSPLHF	TGTGCCATCACCGCGGACGGGACGGCACAATCACCCCTCCACTTT
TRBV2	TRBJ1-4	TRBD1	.	CASSGTGRDEKLLF	TGTGCCAGCAGTGGGACAGGTCGTGATGAAAAACTGCTTTTT
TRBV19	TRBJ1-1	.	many	CASTIGQLNTEAFF	TGTGCCAGTACTATCGGGCAGCTGAACACTGAAGCTTTCTTT
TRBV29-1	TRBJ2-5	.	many	CSVDGRGGETQYF	TGCAGCGTTGATGGCAGGGGAGGAGAGACCCAGTACTTC
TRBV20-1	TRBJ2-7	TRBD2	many	CSARTSGRGEQYF	TGCAGTGCGCGGACTAGCGGGAGGGGCGAGCAGTACTTC
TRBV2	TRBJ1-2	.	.	CASGAWTGNTF	TGTGCCAGCGGCGCCTGGACTGGAAACACCTTC
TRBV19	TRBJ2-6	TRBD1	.	CASTGTGGASNTEAF	TGTGCCAGTACAGGGACAGGGGGCGCGTCGAACACTGAAGCTTTC
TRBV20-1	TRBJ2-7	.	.	CSKPQGSGEQYF	TGCAGTAAACCCCAGGGATCGGGCGAGCAGTACTTC
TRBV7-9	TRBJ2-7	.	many	CASSLSGTELHYVYEQYF	TGTGCCAGCAGCTTATCAGGGACGGAACTCCATTACGTCTACGAGCAGTACTTC
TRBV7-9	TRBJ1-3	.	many	CASSGGRTSGNTIYF	TGTGCCAGCAGCGGAGGCAGGACCTCTGGAAACACCATATATTTT
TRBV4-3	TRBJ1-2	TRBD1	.	CASSPRQGGGYGYTF	TGCGCCAGCAGCCCTAGACAGGGTGGTGGCTATGGCTACACCTTC
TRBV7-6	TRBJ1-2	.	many	CASSLSTGTDGYTF	TGTGCCAGCAGCTTAAGCACAGGGACGGATGGCTACACCTTC
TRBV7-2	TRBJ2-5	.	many	CASSLGGGFETQYF	TGTGCCAGCAGCTTAGGTGGGGGATTCGAGACCCAGTACTTC
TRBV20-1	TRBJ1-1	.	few	CSARATNEAFF	TGCAGTGCTAGAGCGACGAATGAAGCTTTCTTT
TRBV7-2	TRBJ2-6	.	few	CASRPTFGVGANVLTF	TGTGCCAGCAGACCCACTTTCGGGGTTGGGGCCAACGTCCTGACTTTC
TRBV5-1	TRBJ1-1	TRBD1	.	CASRQGVDTEAFF	TGCGCCAGCCGACAGGGAGTTGACACTGAAGCTTTCTTT
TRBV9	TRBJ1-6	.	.	CASSPLGGAGNSPLHF	TGTGCCAGCAGCCCCCTTGGCGGGGCGGGTAATTCACCCCTCCACTTT
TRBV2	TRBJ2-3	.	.	CASRRPPPRTDTQYF	TGTGCCAGCAGACGGCCTCCCCCTCGCACAGATACGCAGTATTTT
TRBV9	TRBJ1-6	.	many	CASRQGTDSPLHF	TGTGCCAGCAGACAAGGGACGGATTCACCCCTCCACTTT
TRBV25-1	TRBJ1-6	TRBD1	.	CASSGAQRDRGFSPLHF	TGTGCCAGCAGTGGTGCTCAGCGGGACAGGGGCTTTTCACCCCTCCACTTT
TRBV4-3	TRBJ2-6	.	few	CASSHPDAGANVLTF	TGCGCCAGCAGCCACCCAGACGCTGGGGCCAACGTCCTGACTTTC
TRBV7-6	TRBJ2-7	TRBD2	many	CASSVRAGDSYEQYF	TGTGCCAGCAGCGTGAGGGCGGGGGACTCCTACGAGCAGTACTTC
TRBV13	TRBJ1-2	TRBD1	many	CASSMRQGHGYTF	TGTGCCAGCAGCATGAGACAGGGTCATGGCTACACCTTC
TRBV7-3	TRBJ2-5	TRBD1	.	CASSLSQGDPMAQYF	TGTGCCAGCAGCTTAAGTCAGGGGGATCCGATGGCCCAGTACTTC
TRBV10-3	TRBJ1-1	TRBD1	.	CASSYGTGVAFF	TGTGCCAGCAGTTACGGGACAGGGGTGGCTTTCTTT
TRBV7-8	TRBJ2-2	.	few	CASSLGDSNTGELFF	TGTGCCAGCAGCTTAGGGGACTCTAACACCGGGGAGCTGTTTTTT
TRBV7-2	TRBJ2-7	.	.	CASSLERRGEQYF	TGTGCCAGCAGCTTAGAGCGGAGGGGCGAGCAGTACTTC
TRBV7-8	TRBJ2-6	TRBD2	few	CASSSIRAGGAYGANVLTF	TGTGCCAGCAGCTCCATCCGGGCGGGAGGGGCGTATGGGGCCAACGTCCTGACTTTC
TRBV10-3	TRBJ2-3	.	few	CAISDGRTLQYF	TGTGCCATCAGTGATGGGAGAACCCTGCAGTATTTT
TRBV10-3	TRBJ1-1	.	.	CAISAPGHGDTEAFF	TGTGCCATCAGTGCCCCGGGACATGGGGACACTGAAGCTTTCTTT
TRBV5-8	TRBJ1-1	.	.	CASSSSGRMNTEAFF	TGTGCCAGCAGCTCATCGGGACGGATGAACACTGAAGCTTTCTTT
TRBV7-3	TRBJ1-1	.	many	CASSKGVGTEAFF	TGTGCCAGCAGTAAGGGGGTGGGCACTGAAGCTTTCTTT
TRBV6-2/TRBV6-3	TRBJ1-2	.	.	CASTITGYGYTF	TGTGCCAGCACCATTACCGGCTATGGCTACACCTTC
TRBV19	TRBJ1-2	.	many	CARSPRMSGYTF	TGTGCCAGATCCCCCAGGATGTCTGGCTACACCTTC
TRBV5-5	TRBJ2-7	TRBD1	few	CASSFLGQGIYEQYF	TGTGCCAGCAGCTTCCTGGGACAGGGTATCTACGAGCAGTACTTC
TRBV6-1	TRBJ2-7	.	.	CASSYLGVTYEQYF	TGTGCCAGCAGCTACCTAGGGGTGACCTACGAGCAGTACTTC
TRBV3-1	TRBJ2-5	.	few	CASSQRAAETQYF	TGTGCCAGCAGCCAGCGAGCGGCAGAGACCCAGTACTTC
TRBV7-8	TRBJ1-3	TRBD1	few	CASSYPTGTATPFSGNTIYF	TGTGCCAGCAGTTACCCGACCGGGACAGCGACGCCCTTCTCTGGAAACACCATATATTTT
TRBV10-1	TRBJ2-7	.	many	CASRASGSSEQYF	TGCGCCAGCCGTGCTTCGGGGTCCTCCGAGCAGTACTTC
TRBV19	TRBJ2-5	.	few	CASTDTYQEAQYF	TGTGCCAGTACCGACACGTACCAAGAGGCCCAGTACTTC
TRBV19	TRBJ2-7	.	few	CASNRGNEQYF	TGTGCCAGTAACCGGGGCAACGAGCAGTACTTC
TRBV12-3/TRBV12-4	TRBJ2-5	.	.	CASSDIQGGRETQYF	TGTGCCAGCAGTGATATACAGGGAGGGAGAGAGACCCAGTACTTC
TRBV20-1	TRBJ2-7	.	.	CSAKGDTSLYEQYF	TGCAGTGCTAAGGGCGACACCAGCCTCTACGAGCAGTACTTC
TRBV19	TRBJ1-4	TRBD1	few	CASSPEGAQEKLFF	TGTGCCAGTAGCCCGGAGGGGGCCCAAGAAAAACTGTTTTTT
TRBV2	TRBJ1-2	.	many	CASSVSGGASNYGYTF	TGTGCCAGCAGTGTCTCGGGGGGCGCTTCTAACTATGGCTACACCTTC
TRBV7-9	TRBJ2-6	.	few	CASSSQGF	TGTGCCAGCAGCTCACAGGGTTTC
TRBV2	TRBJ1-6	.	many	CASSAGGSYNSPLHF	TGTGCCAGCAGTGCCGGGGGCTCCTATAATTCACCCCTCCACTTT
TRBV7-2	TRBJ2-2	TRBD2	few	CASSLPSGGATGELFF	TGTGCCAGCAGCTTACCTAGCGGGGGGGCTACCGGGGAGCTGTTTTTT
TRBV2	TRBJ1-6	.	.	CASMLGISYNSPLHF	TGTGCCAGCATGTTAGGGATCTCCTATAATTCACCCCTCCACTTT
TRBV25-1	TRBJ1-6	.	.	CASTDLGSPLHF	TGTGCCAGCACCGATCTCGGCTCCCCCCTCCACTTT
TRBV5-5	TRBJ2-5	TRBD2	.	CASSPTSGRVETQYF	TGTGCCAGCAGCCCGACTAGCGGGAGGGTGGAGACCCAGTACTTC
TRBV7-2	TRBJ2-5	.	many	CASSFAIYGGGTETQYF	TGTGCCAGCAGCTTCGCAATTTATGGCGGTGGCACGGAGACCCAGTACTTC
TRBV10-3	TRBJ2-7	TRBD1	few	CAIRKDRESYEQYF	TGTGCCATCAGAAAGGACAGGGAGTCCTACGAGCAGTACTTC
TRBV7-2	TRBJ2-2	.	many	CASSPSRWGNTNTGELFF	TGTGCCAGCAGCCCCTCTAGGTGGGGAAACACGAACACCGGGGAGCTGTTTTTT